This TCR beta chain is drawn from a study of T cells in Graves' hyperthyroidism and ophthalmopathy. Study information: Staff took peripheral blood when the initial diagnosis was made, before any treatment began. Findings and caveats of the study: Ophthalmopathy prediction by the model preceded onset by a median about 6 months.

The TCR beta CDR3 regions underwent amplification using RNA transcripts as the source. First-round RT-PCR targeting the TCR CDR3 was performed with the HTBI primer set. TCRdb reprocessed the multiplex PCR reads via MiXCR and lists one record per CDR3 protein. The data contain hundreds of thousands of distinct CDR3 sequences, roughly 14% of them singletons. A remark on this clonotype: Its cognate antigen is unknown.

CDR1 and CDR2 (germline): MNHEY, SMNVEV (reference sequence). Trimming removed 6 bases at V and 7 bases at J, with 12 bases between. This CDR3 is built from 13 residues. The diagnostic basis comprised clinical symptoms, serum thyroxine and TRAb, thyroid ultrasound and orbital computed tomography. Sample: blood. The genes are TRBV27 and TRBJ2-2; D may be TRBD2 (5 bases). This sequence originates from a woman in her forties or fifties with Graves' ophthalmopathy. This CDR3 is CASRAGVHGELFF. The CDR3, as DNA: TGTGCCAGCAGGGCCGGGGTACACGGGGAGCTGTTTTTT.